This is a list of T cell receptor beta chains from one sample in a study of T cell repertoires in cytomegalovirus infection. TCRdb passed the reads through MiXCR, listing each CDR3 protein once. The sample carries around 550,000 distinct CDR3 sequences, 26% recorded once. Input material: PBMCs. The receptors stem from a human donor in good health (CMV status not recorded). Some clones in this sample may be carry-over from other donors' samples. Each CDR3 is given without its conserved first and last residue. A D gene is named only where the DNA matches it firmly. Not every row has a clone size; where given, it reads once, few, many or a size class.

D gene,V gene,J gene,clone size,CDR3 protein
-,TRBV12-3/TRBV12-4,TRBJ1-2,-,ASSRGQSYGYT
TRBD1,TRBV7-2,TRBJ1-1,many,ASSPLTGLMNTEAF
TRBD1,TRBV28,TRBJ1-1,few,ASSGTGGNTEAF
TRBD1,TRBV20-1,TRBJ2-1,-,SARPGQGKYNEQF
TRBD1,TRBV6-5,TRBJ1-1,many,ASRYGTANTEAF
TRBD2,TRBV7-8,TRBJ2-5,few,ASNRRGQETQY
-,TRBV9,TRBJ1-3,-,ASSEEGDSGNTIY
-,TRBV7-2,TRBJ2-7,-,ASNYGTLHTYEQY
-,TRBV7-2,TRBJ2-1,many,ASSLAGRSSYNEQF
-,TRBV5-4,TRBJ2-7,few,ASSLGPDRDYEQY
-,TRBV7-8,TRBJ1-5,many,ASSLWEGGNQPQH
-,TRBV5-5,TRBJ2-1,-,ASSWEGRGYNEQF
-,TRBV7-3,TRBJ2-7,-,ASSPGDRPYEQY
-,TRBV5-1,TRBJ2-1,few,ASSSDSGAYNEQF
-,TRBV19,TRBJ1-3,few,ASSPPGRHSGNTIY
-,TRBV2,TRBJ2-3,-,ASSEVGLVDTQY
-,TRBV19,TRBJ1-4,-,ASSRGGGLEEKLF
-,TRBV7-6,TRBJ2-3,-,ASSLGLDFRADTQY
-,TRBV7-9,TRBJ1-1,-,ASSLIRGSGTEAF
-,TRBV2,TRBJ2-1,-,ASSETGDSIEYEQF
-,TRBV12-3/TRBV12-4,TRBJ1-2,many,ASSLGTVNYGYT
TRBD2,TRBV29-1,TRBJ2-5,-,SVVSRRGAQETQY
TRBD1,TRBV6-5,TRBJ2-3,few,ASSPQGATQY
-,TRBV19,TRBJ2-6,-,ASSIDLGVAGANVLT
TRBD2,TRBV7-6,TRBJ2-7,many,ASSLETSSYEQY
-,TRBV30,TRBJ1-2,-,AWSVNSAFGYGYT
-,TRBV7-3,TRBJ2-7,-,ASSSGTPRLGEQY
-,TRBV12-3/TRBV12-4,TRBJ2-4,few,ASSLSPNRALH
-,TRBV6-1,TRBJ2-2,many,ASSEEAGHLTNTGELF
TRBD1,TRBV7-2,TRBJ1-2,many,ASSQDRGQSYGYT
-,TRBV7-2,TRBJ2-7,few,ASSFRTGDSEQY
-,TRBV2,TRBJ1-6,few,ASTPEMGPLH
-,TRBV7-6,TRBJ2-2,-,ASSSRTRNTGELF
TRBD2,TRBV7-9,TRBJ2-3,few,ASSPRLAGDTQY
TRBD2,TRBV7-8,TRBJ2-7,many,ASSLGLGTSEWDEQY
TRBD1,TRBV28,TRBJ2-7,-,ASRIRDRGREQY
-,TRBV25-1,TRBJ1-6,-,ASGTIYNSPLH
-,TRBV27,TRBJ2-2,few,ASSPIGTKTSNTGELF
-,TRBV7-9,TRBJ2-1,few,ASSQGGISGHEQF
-,TRBV12-5,TRBJ2-2,few,ASGLAQANTGELF
TRBD2,TRBV7-2,TRBJ2-1,many,ASNLAAYNEQF
TRBD1,TRBV20-1,TRBJ1-2,few,ISGGPSNYGYT
TRBD2,TRBV28,TRBJ2-2,many,ASSFGLAGGPPGELF
-,TRBV2,TRBJ1-5,-,ASSENRVGQPQH
-,TRBV4-1,TRBJ1-1,-,ASSQVGTAGTEAF
TRBD1,TRBV30,TRBJ2-2,-,AWNRGTGELF
-,TRBV6-1,TRBJ1-1,few,ASSDQGAWLNTEAF
TRBD1,TRBV7-2,TRBJ1-6,many,ASSLRSGTGGRSPLH
-,TRBV18,TRBJ1-2,few,ASSPPTVEGDGYT
-,TRBV28,TRBJ2-2,few,ASSPLSDYARRTGELF
-,TRBV11-2,TRBJ2-5,-,ASSLQGQGETQY
TRBD2,TRBV20-1,TRBJ2-5,-,SARAGLAPYQETQY
TRBD1,TRBV4-1,TRBJ1-4,few,ASGKQGISEKLF
TRBD2,TRBV23-1,TRBJ2-2,-,ASSQSPMLGMTSGRSNTGELF
-,TRBV2,TRBJ1-2,-,ASTFQGTNYGYT
-,TRBV27,TRBJ2-5,few,ASSPYSQGETQY
-,TRBV6-5,TRBJ1-1,-,ASSYSQGRTEAF
TRBD1,TRBV6-1,TRBJ2-5,-,ASSEDMLGQQETQY
-,TRBV5-1,TRBJ1-1,few,ASSPRGRTNTEAF
-,TRBV12-3/TRBV12-4,TRBJ1-1,many,ASSFQGAVAEAF